A selection of T cell receptor beta chains follows, all from one sample in a study of blood T cell repertoires in COVID-19. Profiling relied on immunoSEQ multiplex PCR, and the TCRdb table lists in-frame clones only, not all of them. The sample yields tens of thousands of clones, 87% seen once. Sample: peripheral blood. Source of these receptors: an elderly man in a cohort sampled during active COVID-19. CDR3s include the opening cysteine and the closing phenylalanine or tryptophan. The order of the fields is D gene, J gene, clone size, V gene, CDR3 DNA, CDR3 protein. A D gene is named only where the DNA matches it firmly. Clone sizes are given selectively: once, few, many, or a class where the clone is expanded.

- | TRBJ1-2 | once | TRBV20-1 | TGCAGTGCTAGTGGCAGGGCTAACTATGGCTACACCTTC | CSASGRANYGYTF
- | TRBJ2-5 | - | TRBV7-8 | TGTGCCAGCAGCTTATACGGACTTTTGGAGACCCAGTACTTC | CASSLYGLLETQYF
TRBD1 | TRBJ2-7 | - | TRBV18 | TGTGCCAGCTCACCACTGGACAGGGGGGAGCAGTACTTC | CASSPLDRGEQYF
- | TRBJ2-2 | few | TRBV4-3 | TGCGCCAGCAGCTCCGGGACATCAACGAACACCGGGGAGCTGTTTTTT | CASSSGTSTNTGELFF
- | TRBJ1-4 | - | TRBV11-2 | TGTGCCAGCAGCCGTAATGAAAAACTGTTTTTT | CASSRNEKLFF
TRBD1 | TRBJ2-4 | - | TRBV7-2 | TGTGCCAGCAGTTGGCCGGGACAGGGGAAAAACATTCAGTACTTC | CASSWPGQGKNIQYF
TRBD1 | TRBJ1-2 | - | TRBV6-5 | TGTGCCAGCACCCCGACAGGGATCAGCTATGGCTACACCTTC | CASTPTGISYGYTF
- | TRBJ1-1 | - | TRBV19 | TGTGCCAGTAGGCCGGATACAGGGCGATTCACTGAAGCTTTCTTT | CASRPDTGRFTEAFF
- | TRBJ2-7 | - | TRBV18 | TGTGCCAGCTCACCACTATCAGGGGGGTCCGAGCAGTACTTC | CASSPLSGGSEQYF
- | TRBJ1-5 | - | TRBV2 | TGTGCCAGCAGTGAAATGGCAGGGTCGGGCAATCAGCCCCAGCATTTT | CASSEMAGSGNQPQHF
- | TRBJ2-7 | - | TRBV18 | TGTGCCAGCTCACCAGACTTTGGCGGGGCTTCCTACGAGCAGTACTTC | CASSPDFGGASYEQYF
TRBD2 | TRBJ2-1 | - | TRBV7-8 | TGTGCCAGCAGCTTAGCGGTAGCGGGGGGAAAGAAATCCAATGAGCAGTTCTTC | CASSLAVAGGKKSNEQFF
- | TRBJ1-6 | - | TRBV10-3 | TGTGCCATCAGTGACAGGGGAAATTCACCCCTCCACTTT | CAISDRGNSPLHF
TRBD1 | TRBJ1-1 | - | TRBV12-3/TRBV12-4 | TGTGCCAGCAGTTTAGCGACAGGGTCTGAAGCTTTCTTT | CASSLATGSEAFF
- | TRBJ2-2 | - | TRBV5-5 | TGTGCCAGCAGCTTAGGAGGATTGGGCACCGGGGAGCTGTTTTTT | CASSLGGLGTGELFF
- | TRBJ1-1 | - | TRBV6-1 | TGTGCCAGCAGTGAACGGTTGCCGAACACTGAAGCTTTCTTT | CASSERLPNTEAFF
- | TRBJ2-3 | - | TRBV6-5 | TGTGCCAGCAGTCCATCGGGGGACCACACAGATACGCAGTATTTT | CASSPSGDHTDTQYF
TRBD1 | TRBJ1-1 | - | TRBV5-1 | TGCGCCAGCAGCTCCTTTATTCGGACAGGGGAGGGTGTTGAAGCTTTCTTT | CASSSFIRTGEGVEAFF
TRBD2 | TRBJ2-7 | - | TRBV5-1 | TGCGCCAGCAGCTTTGGGCTAGCGGCGGAAGAGCAGTACTTC | CASSFGLAAEEQYF
TRBD2 | TRBJ2-7 | - | TRBV10-2 | TGCGCCAGCAAACTAGCGGGCATGGCCTACGAGCAGTACTTC | CASKLAGMAYEQYF
TRBD1 | TRBJ1-5 | - | TRBV19 | TGTGCCAGTAGTCCACGGACAGGGAGGACAAATCAGCCCCAGCATTTT | CASSPRTGRTNQPQHF
- | TRBJ2-1 | - | TRBV19 | TGTGCCAGTACCATGGGAGGGGGCTCCTACAATGAGCAGTTCTTC | CASTMGGGSYNEQFF
TRBD1 | TRBJ2-3 | - | TRBV27 | TGTGCCAGCAGGCAAACCCGGGACAGGGGGCGTAGCACAGATACGCAGTATTTT | CASRQTRDRGRSTDTQYF